Each of the 10 T cell receptor beta chains below was sequenced from the same sample in a study of blood T cells in healthy people across ages. It was with a sample-barcoded 5' primer and a J-beta primer mix that a second PCR of about 6 to 12 cycles was run. Each CDR3 protein is one row after TCRdb ran MiXCR on the 5' RACE reads. The sample has about 780,000 distinct CDR3 sequences; about half are singletons. Input material: blood. The receptors derive from a man at least 80 years old in good health.

This chain joins TRBV27 and TRBJ2-4, with D possibly TRBD1 on 6 matching bases. The end of the DNA is better explained by TRBJ2-7, so the J call may be wrong. Germline CDR1 MNHEY, CDR2 SMNVEV (reference sequence). This CDR3 has 14 amino acids. DNA for the CDR3: TGTGCCAGCAGTACCCAAGACAAGGGGGACGAGCAGTACTTC. Translation gives CASSTQDKGDEQYF.

The chain is built from TRBV20-1 and TRBJ2-3; 8 positions agree with TRBD1. The CDR3 is made up of 13 amino acids. Trimming took 0 bases from V and 8 from J; bases not matched to a gene: 4. Germline assignment: CDR1 DFQATT and CDR2 SNEGSKA (reference sequence). CDR3 nucleotide sequence: TGCAGTGCTAGAGACAGGGGGCGCGGTACGCAGTATTTT. Protein product: CSARDRGRGTQYF.

This clonotype was counted only a few times. The chain uses TRBV12-3 or TRBV12-4 and TRBJ2-3, with 9 bases lining up with TRBD2. This CDR3 comprises 15 residues. Trimming removed 6 bases from V and 6 bases from J; junction bases left unmatched: 10. The CDR3 region is CASRAGGTAGDTQYF. The CDR3 DNA is TGTGCCAGCAGAGCGGGAGGAACGGCGGGGGATACGCAGTATTTT.

This clonotype was seen many times. The V call is TRBV12-3 or TRBV12-4, the J call TRBJ2-1, with a possible D match to TRBD2 (6 bases). The CDR3 sequence is 16 residues long. The germline V and J ends were trimmed by 5 bases and 0 bases, with 14 bases remaining between them. CDR3 amino acids: CASSPSAGSSYNEQFF. CDR3 DNA: TGTGCCAGCAGTCCCTCGGCGGGGAGCTCCTACAATGAGCAGTTCTTC.

The genes are TRBV7-6 and TRBJ2-7, with 11 positions matching TRBD2. This CDR3 contains 16 residues. J lost 1 base, V lost 1 base, and 3 bases had no gene match. The germline V gene has CDR1 SGHVS and CDR2 FNYEAQ. The CDR3 loop reads CASSLGASGRSYEQYF. The CDR3 DNA follows: TGTGCCAGCAGCTTAGGGGCTAGCGGGAGGTCCTACGAGCAGTACTTC.

This clonotype was detected a few times. The chain recombines TRBV15 with TRBJ2-7, with D hard to call. Trimming took off 0 bases at V and 2 bases at J, with 8 bases between the two ends. Germline V CDR1 and CDR2: LNHNV, YYDKDF (reference sequence). There are 14 residues in the CDR3. The CDR3 DNA sequence: TGTGCCACCAGCAGAGATAGGGCAACCTACGAGCAGTACTTC. This sequence encodes CATSRDRATYEQYF.

This chain links TRBV5-1 with TRBJ1-5, with D unclear. Deletions cut 3 bases from V and 0 bases from J, with 10 bases between. The CDR3 contains 15 residues. Germline V gene data show CDR1 as SGHRS and CDR2 as YFSETQ. CDR3: CASSSDGFSNQPQHF. CDR3 DNA: TGCGCCAGCAGCTCGGACGGCTTTAGCAATCAGCCCCAGCATTTT.

The CDR3 reads CASSLGTDRPEQYF. CDR3 bases: TGCGCCAGCAGCTTGGGTACAGACCGCCCTGAGCAGTACTTC. The chain recombines TRBV5-1 with TRBJ2-7; D is unresolved. This CDR3 has 14 amino acids. The V gene lost 0 bases and the J gene lost 7 bases, with 14 bases spanning the gap. Germline V gene lookup returns CDR1 SGHRS and CDR2 YFSETQ.

V and J are TRBV5-1 and TRBJ2-1, with TRBD2 matching 8 bases. Unmatched junction bases numbered 4, after V lost 0 bases and J lost 5 bases. The CDR3 has 15 amino acids. CDR1 is SGHRS and CDR2 is YFSETQ in the germline V gene. This chain's CDR3 is CASSLEGTRNNEQFF. The CDR3 coding sequence is TGCGCCAGCAGCTTGGAAGGGACTAGAAACAATGAGCAGTTCTTC. Based on the CDR3 plus reference TRBV5-1 and TRBJ2-1, the full variable domain is KAGVTQTPRYLIKTRGQQVTLSCSPISGHRSVSWYQQTPGQGLQFLFEYFSETQRNKGNFPGRFSGRQFSNSRSEMNVSTLELGDSALYLCASSLEGTRNNEQFFGPGTRLTVL.

The chain is built from TRBV6-7 and TRBJ1-2; possibly TRBD1 for D (5 bases). TRBV6-7 is filed as an ORF, its function uncertain. V shed 7 bases and J shed 5 bases, with 17 bases lying between them. This CDR3 is built from 14 residues. The CDR3 spells CASIPRQRRYGYTF. The CDR3 bases are TGTGCCAGCATCCCTAGACAGCGACGGTATGGCTACACCTTC.